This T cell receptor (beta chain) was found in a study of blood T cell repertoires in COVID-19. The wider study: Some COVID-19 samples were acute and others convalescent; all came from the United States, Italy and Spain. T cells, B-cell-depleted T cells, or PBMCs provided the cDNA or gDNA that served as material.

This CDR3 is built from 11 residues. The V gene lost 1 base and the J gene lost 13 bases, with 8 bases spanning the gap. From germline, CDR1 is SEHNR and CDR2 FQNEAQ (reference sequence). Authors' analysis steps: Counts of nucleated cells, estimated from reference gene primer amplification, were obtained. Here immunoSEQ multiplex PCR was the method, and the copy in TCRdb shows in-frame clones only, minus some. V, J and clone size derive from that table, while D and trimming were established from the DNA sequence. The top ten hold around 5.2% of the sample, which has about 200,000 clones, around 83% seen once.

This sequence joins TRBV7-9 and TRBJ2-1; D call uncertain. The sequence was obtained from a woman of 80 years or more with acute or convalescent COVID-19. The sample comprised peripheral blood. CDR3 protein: CASSLGVVQFF. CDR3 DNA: TGTGCCAGCAGCTTAGGAGTAGTCCAGTTCTTC.